This T cell receptor (beta chain) is drawn from a study of shared clonotypes between healthy human individuals. Study-level points and caveats: Memory subsets generally showed lower estimated richness than naive subsets. When naive CD4 clonotypes were compared across a handful of donors, about 4.9% were shared.

As to this clone: Its antigen is unknown.

The germline CDR1 and CDR2 sequences are ENHRY and SYGVKD. V gave up 0 bases and J gave up 8 bases, with 4 bases separating them. The CDR3 totals 12 residues. DNA at around 210 ng, 25,000 to 35,000 T cell genomes, went into sorted-subset replicate PCRs. In the source study's methods: Junction-only sequences produced by ImmunoSEQ had no quality scores, so filtering differed. Libraries were prepared by immunoSEQ multiplex PCR; TCRdb keeps only in-frame clonotypes and omits some of them. From that table come the V and J calls and clone size; the DNA was used to work out D and trimming. The table records about 380,000 clones, approximately 96% of them present only once.

The sequence came from a man aged 25-40 years in good health. The rearrangement joins TRBV10-3 to TRBJ2-2; D unclear. Sequencing was done on a sample of memory CD8+ T cells sorted from blood. Subset denoted: CD45RO+ cells pooled with CCR7-negative TemRA cells. CDR3 protein: CAISESPGELFF. As DNA, the CDR3 is TGTGCCATCAGTGAGTCTCCGGGGGAGCTGTTTTTT.